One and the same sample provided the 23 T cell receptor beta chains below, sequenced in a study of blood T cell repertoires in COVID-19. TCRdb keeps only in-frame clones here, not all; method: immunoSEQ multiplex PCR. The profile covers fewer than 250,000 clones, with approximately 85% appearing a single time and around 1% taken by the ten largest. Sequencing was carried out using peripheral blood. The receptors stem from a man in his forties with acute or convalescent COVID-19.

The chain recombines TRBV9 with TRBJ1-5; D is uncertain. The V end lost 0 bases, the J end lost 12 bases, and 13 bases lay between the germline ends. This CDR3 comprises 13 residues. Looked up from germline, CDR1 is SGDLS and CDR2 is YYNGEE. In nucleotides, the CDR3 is TGTGCCAGCAGCGTAGCTCCGGGAGAGGTCCAGCATTTT. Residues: CASSVAPGEVQHF.

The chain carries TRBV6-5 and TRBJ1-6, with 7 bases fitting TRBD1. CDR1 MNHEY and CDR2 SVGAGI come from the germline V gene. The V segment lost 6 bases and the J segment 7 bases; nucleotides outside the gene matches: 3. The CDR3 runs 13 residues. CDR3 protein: CASSQQGNSPLHF. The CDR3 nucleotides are TGTGCCAGCAGCCAACAGGGGAATTCACCCCTCCACTTT.

Here the CDR3 reads CASSLRLMNTEAFF. The DNA for the CDR3 is TGTGCCAGCAGCCTAAGACTCATGAACACTGAAGCTTTCTTT. The rearrangement links TRBV6-2 or TRBV6-3 to TRBJ1-1; no clear D gene. The V gene's germline CDR1 is MNHEY and CDR2 SVGEGT. This CDR3 has 14 residues. Deletions cut 6 bases from V and 0 bases from J, with 11 bases between.

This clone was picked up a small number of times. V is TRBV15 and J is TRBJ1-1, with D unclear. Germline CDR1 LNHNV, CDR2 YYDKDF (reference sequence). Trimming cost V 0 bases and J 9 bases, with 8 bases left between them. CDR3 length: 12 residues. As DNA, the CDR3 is TGTGCCACCAGCAGAGATCAACAACAAGCTTTCTTT. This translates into CATSRDQQQAFF. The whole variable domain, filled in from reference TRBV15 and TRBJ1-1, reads DAMVIQNPRYQVTQFGKPVTLSCSQTLNHNVMYWYQQKSSQAPKLLFHYYDKDFNNEADTPDNFQSRRPNTSFCFLDIRSPGLGDTAMYLCATSRDQQQAFFGQGTRLTVV.

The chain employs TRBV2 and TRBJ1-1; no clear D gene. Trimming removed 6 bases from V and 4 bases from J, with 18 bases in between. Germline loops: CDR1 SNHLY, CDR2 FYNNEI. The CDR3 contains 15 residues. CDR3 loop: CASRAGSGLGTEAFF. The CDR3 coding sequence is TGTGCCAGCAGGGCCGGGTCGGGTTTGGGCACTGAAGCTTTCTTT.

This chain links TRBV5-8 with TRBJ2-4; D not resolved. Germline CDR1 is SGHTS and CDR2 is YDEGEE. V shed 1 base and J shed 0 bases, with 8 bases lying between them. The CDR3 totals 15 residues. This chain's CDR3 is CASSLMTRAKNIQYF. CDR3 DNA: TGTGCCAGCAGCTTGATGACTCGAGCCAAAAACATTCAGTACTTC.

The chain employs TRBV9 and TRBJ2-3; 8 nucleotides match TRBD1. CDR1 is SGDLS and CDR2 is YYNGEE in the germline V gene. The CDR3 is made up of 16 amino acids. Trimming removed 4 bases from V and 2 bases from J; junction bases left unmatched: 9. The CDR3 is CASSPGTGGPTDTQYF. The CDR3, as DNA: TGTGCCAGCAGCCCCGGGACAGGTGGGCCCACAGATACGCAGTATTTT.

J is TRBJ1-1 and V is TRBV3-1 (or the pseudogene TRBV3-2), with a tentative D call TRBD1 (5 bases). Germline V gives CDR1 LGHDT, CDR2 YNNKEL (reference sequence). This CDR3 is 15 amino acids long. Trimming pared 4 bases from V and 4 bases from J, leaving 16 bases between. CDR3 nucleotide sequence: TGTGCCAGCAGCCCTGCGTCCGGGAGGGGCACTGAAGCTTTCTTT. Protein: CASSPASGRGTEAFF.

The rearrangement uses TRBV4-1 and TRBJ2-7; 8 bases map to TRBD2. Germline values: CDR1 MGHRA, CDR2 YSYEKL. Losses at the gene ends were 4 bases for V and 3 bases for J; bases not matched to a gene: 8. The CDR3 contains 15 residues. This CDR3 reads CASSPGLSGGYEQYF. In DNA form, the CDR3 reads TGCGCCAGCAGCCCCGGACTAAGCGGGGGCTACGAGCAGTACTTC.

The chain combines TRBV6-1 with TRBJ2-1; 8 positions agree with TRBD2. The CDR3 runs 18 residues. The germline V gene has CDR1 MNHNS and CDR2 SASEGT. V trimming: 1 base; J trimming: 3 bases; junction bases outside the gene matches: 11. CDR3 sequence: CASSEDGWAGGNYNEQFF. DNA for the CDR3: TGTGCCAGCAGTGAAGACGGGTGGGCGGGGGGCAACTACAATGAGCAGTTCTTC.

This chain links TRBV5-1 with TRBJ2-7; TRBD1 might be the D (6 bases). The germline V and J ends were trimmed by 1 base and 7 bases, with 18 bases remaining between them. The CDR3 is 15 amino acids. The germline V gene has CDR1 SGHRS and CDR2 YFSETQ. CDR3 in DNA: TGCGCCAGCAGCTTGCTACAGGGAGAGTTGGGAGAGCAGTACTTC. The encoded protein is CASSLLQGELGEQYF.

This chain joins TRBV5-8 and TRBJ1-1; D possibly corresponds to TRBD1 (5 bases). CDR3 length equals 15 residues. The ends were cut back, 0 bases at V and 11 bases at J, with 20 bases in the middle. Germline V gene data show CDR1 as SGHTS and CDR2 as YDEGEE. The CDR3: CASSLAGPGGIPAFF. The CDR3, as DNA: TGTGCCAGCAGCTTGGCCGGTCCCGGGGGTATTCCGGCTTTCTTT.

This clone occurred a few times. This chain's CDR3 is CSASPLRRTGGAGGPEAFF. The CDR3 bases are TGCAGTGCTAGTCCCCTAAGGAGGACAGGGGGCGCGGGGGGTCCTGAAGCTTTCTTT. This chain connects TRBV20-1 to TRBJ1-1; 11 bases are shared with TRBD1. The CDR3 runs to 19 residues. V shed 3 bases and J 6 bases; nucleotides not matched to a gene: 21. Germline values: CDR1 DFQATT, CDR2 SNEGSKA (reference sequence).

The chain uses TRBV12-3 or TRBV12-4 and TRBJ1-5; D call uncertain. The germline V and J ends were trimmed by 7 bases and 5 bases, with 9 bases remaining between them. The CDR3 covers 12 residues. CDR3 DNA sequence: TGTGCCAGCACCTACAGTGATCAGCCCCAGCATTTT. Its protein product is CASTYSDQPQHF.

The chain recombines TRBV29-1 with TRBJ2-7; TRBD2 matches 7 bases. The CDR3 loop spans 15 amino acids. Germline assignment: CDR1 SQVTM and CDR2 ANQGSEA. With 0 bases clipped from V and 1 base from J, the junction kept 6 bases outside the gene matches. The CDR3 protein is CSVEEERAGSYEQYF. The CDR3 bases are TGCAGCGTTGAAGAGGAGCGAGCGGGGTCCTACGAGCAGTACTTC.

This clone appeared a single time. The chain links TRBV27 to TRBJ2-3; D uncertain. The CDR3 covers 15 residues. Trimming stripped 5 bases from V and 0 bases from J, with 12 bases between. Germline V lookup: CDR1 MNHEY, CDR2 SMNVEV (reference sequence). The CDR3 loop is CASSPLRSSTDTQYF. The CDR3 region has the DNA TGTGCCAGCAGTCCCCTCCGGTCTAGCACAGATACGCAGTATTTT.

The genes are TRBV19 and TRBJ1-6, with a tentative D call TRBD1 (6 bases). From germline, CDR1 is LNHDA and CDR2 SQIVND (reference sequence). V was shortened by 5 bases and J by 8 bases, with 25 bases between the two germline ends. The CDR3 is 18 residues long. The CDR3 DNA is TGTGCCAGTAGTCCATCCTCGATCCGCTCAGGGGAAGATTCACCCCTCCACTTT. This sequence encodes CASSPSSIRSGEDSPLHF.

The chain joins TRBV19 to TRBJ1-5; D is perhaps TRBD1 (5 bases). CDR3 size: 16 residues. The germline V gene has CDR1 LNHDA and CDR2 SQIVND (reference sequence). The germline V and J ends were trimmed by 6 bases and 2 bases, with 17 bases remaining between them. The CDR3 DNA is TGTGCCAGTAGGGGGCGGATACTCGACGGCAATCAGCCCCAGCATTTT. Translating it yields CASRGRILDGNQPQHF.

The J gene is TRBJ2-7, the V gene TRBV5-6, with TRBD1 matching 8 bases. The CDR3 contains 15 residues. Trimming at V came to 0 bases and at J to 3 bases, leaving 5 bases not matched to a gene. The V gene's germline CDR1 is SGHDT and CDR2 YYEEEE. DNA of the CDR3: TGTGCCAGCAGCTTGGAATTGGGACAGGACTACGAGCAGTACTTC. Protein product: CASSLELGQDYEQYF.

For the CDR3, the DNA is TGTGCCAGTAGTAGAGACAGGGAACAGGCCAACGTCCTGACTTTC. It is translated as CASSRDREQANVLTF. The chain employs TRBV19 and TRBJ2-6, with 7 bases identical to TRBD1. Trimming took 4 bases from V and 6 from J; bases not matched to a gene: 6. Germline values: CDR1 LNHDA, CDR2 SQIVND (reference sequence). The CDR3 spans 15 residues.

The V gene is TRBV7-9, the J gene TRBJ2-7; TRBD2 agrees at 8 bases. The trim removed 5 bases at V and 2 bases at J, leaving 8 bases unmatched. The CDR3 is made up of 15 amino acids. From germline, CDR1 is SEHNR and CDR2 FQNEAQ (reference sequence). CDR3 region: CASSLLAGGAYEQYF. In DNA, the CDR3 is TGTGCCAGCAGCCTCCTGGCGGGGGGCGCCTACGAGCAGTACTTC. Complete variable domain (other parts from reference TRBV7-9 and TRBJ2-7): DTGVSQNPRHKITKRGQNVTFRCDPISEHNRLYWYRQTLGQGPEFLTYFQNEAQLEKSRLLSDRFSAERPKGSFSTLEIQRTEQGDSAMYLCASSLLAGGAYEQYFGPGTRLTVT.

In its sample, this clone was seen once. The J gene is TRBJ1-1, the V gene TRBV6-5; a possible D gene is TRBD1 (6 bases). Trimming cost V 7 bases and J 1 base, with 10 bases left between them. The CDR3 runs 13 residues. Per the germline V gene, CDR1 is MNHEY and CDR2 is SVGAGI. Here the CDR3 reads CASTSQGNTEAFF. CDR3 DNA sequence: TGTGCCAGCACCTCACAGGGGAACACTGAAGCTTTCTTT.

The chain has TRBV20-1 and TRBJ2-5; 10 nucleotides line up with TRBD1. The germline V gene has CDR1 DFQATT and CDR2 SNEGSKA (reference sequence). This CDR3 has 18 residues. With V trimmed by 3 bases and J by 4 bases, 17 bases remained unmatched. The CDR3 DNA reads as TGCAGTGCTAGTTCCGTTTTGCTGGGACAGGGGAACCTAGAGACCCAGTACTTC. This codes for CSASSVLLGQGNLETQYF.